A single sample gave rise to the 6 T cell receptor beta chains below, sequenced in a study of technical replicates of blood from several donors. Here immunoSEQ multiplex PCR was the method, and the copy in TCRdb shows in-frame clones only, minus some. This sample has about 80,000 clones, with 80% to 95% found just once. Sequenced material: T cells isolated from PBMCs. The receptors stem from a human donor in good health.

CDR3 region: CSVGPGGDQPQHF. The CDR3 nucleotides read TGCAGCGTTGGCCCAGGGGGAGATCAGCCCCAGCATTTT. The rearrangement uses TRBV29-1 and TRBJ1-5; 7 bases match TRBD1. This CDR3 region has 13 residues. CDR1 is SQVTM, CDR2 ANQGSEA, per germline. V shed 4 bases and J 5 bases; nucleotides not matched to a gene: 5.

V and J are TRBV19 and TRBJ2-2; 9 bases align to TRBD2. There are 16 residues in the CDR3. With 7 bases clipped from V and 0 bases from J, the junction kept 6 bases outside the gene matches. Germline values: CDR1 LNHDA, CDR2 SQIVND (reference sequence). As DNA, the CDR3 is TGTGCCAGTACCCAAGCGGGGGGCGCGAACACCGGGGAGCTGTTTTTT. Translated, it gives CASTQAGGANTGELFF.

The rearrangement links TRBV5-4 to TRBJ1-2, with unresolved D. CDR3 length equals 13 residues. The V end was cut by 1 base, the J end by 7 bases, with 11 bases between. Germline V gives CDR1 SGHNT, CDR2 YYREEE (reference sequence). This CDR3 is CASSLQYGSGYTF. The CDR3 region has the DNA TGTGCCAGCAGCTTGCAATATGGGAGTGGCTACACCTTC. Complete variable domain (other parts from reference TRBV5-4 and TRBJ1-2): ETGVTQSPTHLIKTRGQQVTLRCSSQSGHNTVSWYQQALGQGPQFIFQYYREEENGRGNFPPRFSGLQFPNYSSELNVNALELDDSALYLCASSLQYGSGYTFGSGTRLTVV.

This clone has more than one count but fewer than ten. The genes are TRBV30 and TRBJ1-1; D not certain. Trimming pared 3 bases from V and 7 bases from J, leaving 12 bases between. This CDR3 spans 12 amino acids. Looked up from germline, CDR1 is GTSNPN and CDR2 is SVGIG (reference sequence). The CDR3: CAWRRLILEAFF. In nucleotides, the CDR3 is TGTGCCTGGAGGAGACTCATCCTTGAAGCTTTCTTT.

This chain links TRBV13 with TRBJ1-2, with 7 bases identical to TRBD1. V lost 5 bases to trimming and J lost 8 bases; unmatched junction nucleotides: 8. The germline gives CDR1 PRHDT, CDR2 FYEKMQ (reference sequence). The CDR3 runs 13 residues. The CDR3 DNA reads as TGTGCCAGCAGCCGTAACAGGGGACAGGGCTACACCTTC. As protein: CASSRNRGQGYTF.

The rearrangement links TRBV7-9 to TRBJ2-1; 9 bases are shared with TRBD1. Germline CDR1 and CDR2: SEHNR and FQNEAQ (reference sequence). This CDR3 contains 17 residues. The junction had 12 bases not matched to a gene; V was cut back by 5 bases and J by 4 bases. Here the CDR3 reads CASSPTAGTGFYNEQFF. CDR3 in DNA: TGTGCCAGCAGCCCCACCGCCGGGACAGGGTTTTACAATGAGCAGTTCTTC. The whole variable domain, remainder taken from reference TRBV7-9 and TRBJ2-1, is DTGVSQNPRHKITKRGQNVTFRCDPISEHNRLYWYRQTLGQGPEFLTYFQNEAQLEKSRLLSDRFSAERPKGSFSTLEIQRTEQGDSAMYLCASSPTAGTGFYNEQFFGPGTRLTVL.